Listed below are T cell receptor beta chains from one sample, sequenced in a study of Ad26.COV2.S vaccination and SARS-CoV-2 variants. The method was immunoSEQ multiplex PCR; TCRdb's version includes in-frame clones alone and lacks a portion of them. The data show 350,000 to 500,000 clones, roughly 91% seen once. This specimen was peripheral blood, taken in a trial of Ad26.COV2.S vaccine versus placebo. The receptors here all came from a person aged 18-65 years who received the Ad26.COV2.S COVID-19 vaccine or a placebo. Each CDR3 is given with its conserved first and last residue. A D gene is named only where the DNA matches it firmly. Not all rows give a size; the values are once, few, many and, for expanded clones, a class.

size	V	D	J	DNA	CDR3
-	TRBV5-1	-	TRBJ2-5	TGCGCCAGCAGCTTGGCCGGAACACCCCGTAGAGGGGAGACCCAGTACTTC	CASSLAGTPRRGETQYF
-	TRBV28	-	TRBJ2-3	TGTGCCAGCAGTTTGAACAGGGAAACAGATACGCAGTATTTT	CASSLNRETDTQYF
-	TRBV5-1	-	TRBJ2-6	TGCGCCAGCAGTGAAGGTTCTGGGGCCAACGTCCTGACTTTC	CASSEGSGANVLTF
few	TRBV3-1/TRBV3-2	-	TRBJ2-7	TGTGCCAGCAGCCAAGCCGGGGAGCAGTACTTC	CASSQAGEQYF
-	TRBV9	-	TRBJ2-1	TGTGCCAGCAGCGTAGGTCATAGCGGCCTGAGCTCCTACAATGAGCAGTTCTTC	CASSVGHSGLSSYNEQFF
-	TRBV6-2/TRBV6-3	TRBD1	TRBJ1-5	TGTGCCAGCAGCCCCACAGGGGCCAACAATCAGCCCCAGCATTTT	CASSPTGANNQPQHF
once	TRBV9	TRBD1	TRBJ1-5	TGTGCCTCCGGGACAGGGGGTAATCAGCCCCAGCATTTT	CASGTGGNQPQHF
-	TRBV7-3	TRBD1	TRBJ1-2	TGTGCCAGCAGCCCACAGGGGGCGCCGGGAAGCTACACCTTC	CASSPQGAPGSYTF
-	TRBV6-6	-	TRBJ2-7	TGTGCCAGCACCGGGACTGGAAACTACGAGCAGTACTTC	CASTGTGNYEQYF
-	TRBV14	-	TRBJ1-1	TGTGCCAGCAGCCTCACTCAGGGCTTGAACACTGAAGCTTTCTTT	CASSLTQGLNTEAFF
-	TRBV5-1	-	TRBJ2-2	TGCGCCAGCAGCTTGGCCCTTGGCAACTCCGGGGAGCTGTTTTTT	CASSLALGNSGELFF
-	TRBV21-1	-	TRBJ2-7	TGTGCCAGCAGCCTAGCGGGGGCGGAACTCTACGAGCAGTACTTC	CASSLAGAELYEQYF
-	TRBV6-4	TRBD2	TRBJ2-1	TGTGCCAGCAGTGACGGACTAGCGGGAGGGAATGAGCAGTTCTTC	CASSDGLAGGNEQFF
once	TRBV11-2	TRBD1	TRBJ1-1	TGTGCCAGCAGCTTTTCCCAACAAACAGGGGGTGGAGGAGCTTTCTTT	CASSFSQQTGGGGAFF
-	TRBV6-1	-	TRBJ1-2	TGTGCCAGCAGTGAGATCTATGGCTACACCTTC	CASSEIYGYTF
-	TRBV7-2	TRBD2	TRBJ2-7	TGTGCCAGCAGCCTAGGGTCTAGCGGGAACTACGAGCAGTACTTC	CASSLGSSGNYEQYF
once	TRBV27	TRBD2	TRBJ2-1	TGTGCCAGCAGTTTGGCGGGAGGGGGGCACAATGAGCAGTTCTTC	CASSLAGGGHNEQFF
-	TRBV18	TRBD1	TRBJ1-1	TGTGCCAGCTCACCGAGGGGGCTGAACACTGAAGCTTTCTTT	CASSPRGLNTEAFF
once	TRBV30	TRBD1	TRBJ1-6	TGTGCCTGGAGTGTCCCGCTGACAGGGCGCTCACCCCTCCACTTT	CAWSVPLTGRSPLHF
-	TRBV2	-	TRBJ1-5	TGTGCCAGCAGCATCGAACAGGGAAGGAATCAGCCCCAGCATTTT	CASSIEQGRNQPQHF
-	TRBV24-1	-	TRBJ2-5	TGTGCCACCAGTGATTTGGCCGGGGGTGAGACCCAGTACTTC	CATSDLAGGETQYF
few	TRBV7-3	-	TRBJ1-1	TGTGCCAGCAGCTACGCCGGGGGGGCGAACACTGAAGCTTTCTTT	CASSYAGGANTEAFF
-	TRBV5-1	TRBD2	TRBJ2-1	TGCGCCAGCAGCCCCACCGGACTAGCGGGAGGGATCAATGAGCAGTTCTTC	CASSPTGLAGGINEQFF
once	TRBV24-1	TRBD1	TRBJ2-5	TGTGCCACCAGTGATCCTTCACAGGGGGGCCAAGAGACCCAGTACTTC	CATSDPSQGGQETQYF
-	TRBV6-5	-	TRBJ1-6	TGTGCCAGCAGTTTACAGGGTTATAATTCACCCCTCCACTTT	CASSLQGYNSPLHF
-	TRBV6-5	-	TRBJ1-2	TGTGCCAGCAGCCGACCTGCCTGGGGCTATGGCTACACCTTC	CASSRPAWGYGYTF
-	TRBV2	TRBD1	TRBJ1-2	TGTGCCAGCAGTGAAGCGGGACAGGTCTATGGCTACACCTTC	CASSEAGQVYGYTF
-	TRBV2	-	TRBJ2-1	TGTGCCAGCGTCACAAGTAATGAGCAGTTCTTC	CASVTSNEQFF
few	TRBV14	TRBD2	TRBJ2-1	TGTGCCAGCAGCCTGATGACTAGCGACAATGAGCAGTTCTTC	CASSLMTSDNEQFF
-	TRBV14	TRBD1	TRBJ1-2	TGTGCCAGCAGCCGCCGGGACAGGGGAAACTATGGCTACACCTTC	CASSRRDRGNYGYTF
-	TRBV6-2/TRBV6-3	TRBD1	TRBJ1-2	TGTGCCAGCAGTGATACCTGGGGACAGGGAATAGATGGCTACACCTTC	CASSDTWGQGIDGYTF